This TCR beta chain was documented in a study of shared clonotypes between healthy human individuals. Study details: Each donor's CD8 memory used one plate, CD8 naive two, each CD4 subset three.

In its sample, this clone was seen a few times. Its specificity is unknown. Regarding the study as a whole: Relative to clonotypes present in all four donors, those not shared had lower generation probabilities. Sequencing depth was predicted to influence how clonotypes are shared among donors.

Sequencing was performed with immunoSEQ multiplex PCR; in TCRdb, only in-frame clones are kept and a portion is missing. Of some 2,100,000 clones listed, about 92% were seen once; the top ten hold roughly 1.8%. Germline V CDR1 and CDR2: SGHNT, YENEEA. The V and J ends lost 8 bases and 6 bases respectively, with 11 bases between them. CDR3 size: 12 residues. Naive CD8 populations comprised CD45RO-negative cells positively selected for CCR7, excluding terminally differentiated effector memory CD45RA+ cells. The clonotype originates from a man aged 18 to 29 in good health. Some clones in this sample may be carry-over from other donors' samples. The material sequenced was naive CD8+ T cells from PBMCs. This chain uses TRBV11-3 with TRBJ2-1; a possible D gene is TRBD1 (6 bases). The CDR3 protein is CASQGFSNEQFF. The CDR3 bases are TGTGCCAGCCAGGGGTTTTCCAATGAGCAGTTCTTC.